One TCR beta chain is described in this entry. Antigen specificity is unknown. CDR1 and CDR2 (germline): WSHSY, SAAADI. This CDR3 has 18 residues. V lost 2 bases, J lost 1 base, and 20 bases lay in between. 13 Jbeta primers and 60 Vbeta primers were used for the PCR. Libraries were prepared by immunoSEQ multiplex PCR; TCRdb keeps only in-frame clonotypes and omits some of them. The listing records fewer than 150,000 clones. The data are from a study of cytomegalovirus exposure and HLA in healthy donors. The overall study: Assignment to the Caucasian-associated ancestry cluster applied to less than 85% of the approximately 360 genotyped donors. General study results and limits: The classifier reportedly diagnosed cytomegalovirus status with high specificity and sensitivity.

The gene calls are TRBV10-2 and TRBJ1-2; the D is unclear. This clonotype was obtained from a man between 18 and 35 years old in good health and CMV-seronegative. The specimen was PBMCs. The CDR3 loop reads CASSETSPGEGYNYGYTF. In DNA, the CDR3 is TGCGCCAGCAGTGAGACATCCCCCGGGGAGGGATATAACTATGGCTACACCTTC.